This entry lists 26 T cell receptor beta chains sequenced from one sample in a study of identical twins. MiXCR was run by TCRdb on the 5' RACE reads, yielding one entry per CDR3 protein. The sample includes some 760,000 distinct CDR3 sequences, 15% to 20% seen only once; the top ten take under 15%. This sample also belongs to another study, concerning T cells expressing NK-cell markers.

Source material: PBMCs. These receptors all come from a woman between 18 and 30 years old in good health.

The chain recombines TRBV27 with TRBJ2-1, with D maybe TRBD2 (6 bases). Germline lookup yields CDR1 MNHEY and CDR2 SMNVEV (reference sequence). V lost 5 bases and J 2 bases, leaving 13 bases between the germline ends. The CDR3 runs to 15 residues. The CDR3 region is CASSDGTPTYNEQFF. CDR3 in DNA: TGTGCCAGCAGTGACGGGACTCCGACCTACAATGAGCAGTTCTTC.

V and J are TRBV12-3 or TRBV12-4 and TRBJ2-7, with D perhaps matching TRBD1 or TRBD2 (5 bases each). CDR3 length equals 13 residues. V dropped 3 bases and J dropped 6 bases, with 12 bases sitting between them. Here the CDR3 reads CASSLYVRGEQYF. CDR3 sequence (DNA): TGTGCCAGCAGTTTGTATGTGAGGGGCGAGCAGTACTTC.

V and J are TRBV20-1 and TRBJ2-3; 7 bases agree with TRBD2. Germline CDR1 and CDR2: DFQATT and SNEGSKA (reference sequence). Germline trimming cut 3 bases from V and 1 base from J; bases unmatched to any gene: 7. The CDR3 runs 15 residues. The CDR3: CSASRAGLRTDTQYF. For the CDR3, the DNA is TGCAGTGCTAGTCGAGCGGGGCTCCGCACAGATACGCAGTATTTT.

In its sample, this clonotype was seen many times. This chain connects TRBV20-1 to TRBJ2-1; D is uncertain. Germline-derived CDR1 and CDR2 are DFQATT and SNEGSKA (reference sequence). The CDR3 is made up of 10 amino acids. V lost 3 bases, J lost 9 bases, and 6 bases lay in between. The CDR3 DNA reads TGCAGTGCTAGGAAGGGTGAGCAGTTCTTC. Residues: CSARKGEQFF.

The chain is built from TRBV7-2 and TRBJ1-1; D is unresolved. CDR1 is SGHTA, CDR2 FQGNSA, per germline. Trimming removed 5 bases from V and 5 bases from J, with 9 bases in between. The CDR3 totals 12 residues. The CDR3 here is CASSPDFTEAFF. DNA of the CDR3: TGTGCCAGCAGCCCGGACTTTACTGAAGCTTTCTTT.

The CDR3 is CASSLSRSGPNYGYTF. The DNA of the CDR3 is TGTGCCAGCAGTTTATCGAGATCGGGGCCTAACTATGGCTACACCTTC. V gene TRBV27 combines with J gene TRBJ1-2; a possible D gene is TRBD1 (5 bases). The CDR3 runs to 16 residues. Trimming removed 0 bases at V and 0 bases at J, with 11 bases between. Germline loops: CDR1 MNHEY, CDR2 SMNVEV (reference sequence).

A few counts support this clonotype. V and J are TRBV10-3 and TRBJ1-4; D gene ambiguous. This CDR3 is built from 17 residues. Trimming pared 4 bases from V and 4 bases from J, leaving 19 bases between. Germline CDR1 ENHRY, CDR2 SYGVKD. CDR3 coding DNA: TGTGCCATCAGTGGAGAAGGACGGCTGGGGATTAATGAAAAACTGTTTTTT. As protein: CAISGEGRLGINEKLFF.

This clonotype was seen more than once but under ten times. CDR3 DNA: TGTGCCAGCAGTACCCGGCCGGGACAGAAAACAGATACGCAGTATTTT. It codes for CASSTRPGQKTDTQYF. The genes are TRBV12-3 or TRBV12-4 and TRBJ2-3, with TRBD1 matching over 7 bases. The CDR3 extends over 16 amino acids. The V gene end was trimmed by 5 bases and the J gene end by 3 bases; junction bases not matched to a gene: 11.

This clonotype has more than one count but fewer than ten. V gene TRBV6-8 combines with J gene TRBJ2-5; the D call may be TRBD1 or TRBD2 (5 bases each). The V end lost 9 bases, the J end lost 5 bases, and 19 bases lay between the germline ends. Germline assignment: CDR1 MNHGY and CDR2 SAAAGT. CDR3 size: 14 residues. The CDR3 here is CARSQRDGFETQYF. The DNA of the CDR3 is TGTGCCAGAAGCCAAAGGGACGGCTTCGAGACCCAGTACTTC.

This clonotype was found a few times. The rearrangement links TRBV12-3 or TRBV12-4 to TRBJ2-5; perhaps TRBD1 as D (6 bases). Deletions cut 6 bases from V and 3 bases from J, with 11 bases between. This CDR3 is built from 13 residues. CDR3 DNA: TGTGCCAGCAGCCAGGGGAGAAAAGAGACCCAGTACTTC. Translating it yields CASSQGRKETQYF.

The CDR3 region is CASTNQGLAGETQYF. In DNA, the CDR3 is TGTGCCAGCACCAATCAGGGCCTAGCGGGAGAGACCCAGTACTTC. The chain has TRBV12-3 or TRBV12-4 and TRBJ2-5, with 8 bases that match TRBD2. CDR3 size: 15 residues. With 7 bases clipped from V and 4 bases from J, the junction kept 11 bases outside the gene matches.

On this clonotype: One end of the junction varies from germline; a read error may be responsible. The V and J genes are TRBV3-1 and TRBJ2-3; 10 bases are shared with TRBD2. There are 16 residues in the CDR3. Germline V gene sequence: CDR1 LGHDT, CDR2 YNNKEL (reference sequence). CDR3 region: CASRQEASGGRDTQYF. Here the CDR3 DNA reads TGTGCCAGCAGACAAGAGGCTAGCGGGGGTCGTGATACGCAGTATTTT.

The chain is built from TRBV7-9 and TRBJ2-5, with 7 bases fitting TRBD2. Germline CDR1 is SEHNR and CDR2 is FQNEAQ (reference sequence). The CDR3 has 15 residues. The V segment lost 2 bases and the J segment 3 bases; nucleotides outside the gene matches: 6. CDR3 amino acids: CASSLNLGGEETQYF. The CDR3 DNA follows: TGTGCCAGCAGCTTAAACTTGGGGGGGGAAGAGACCCAGTACTTC. The full variable domain, in which reference TRBV7-9 and TRBJ2-5 provide the parts outside the CDR3, is DTGVSQNPRHKITKRGQNVTFRCDPISEHNRLYWYRQTLGQGPEFLTYFQNEAQLEKSRLLSDRFSAERPKGSFSTLEIQRTEQGDSAMYLCASSLNLGGEETQYFGPGTRLLVL.

This clonotype was observed at least ten times. The genes are TRBV15 and TRBJ2-5; no clear D. Trimming cost V 6 bases and J 1 base, with 18 bases left between them. CDR3 size: 16 residues. Germline V gene data show CDR1 as LNHNV and CDR2 as YYDKDF (reference sequence). CDR3 DNA sequence: TGTGCCACCAGTTCGAAGAATAGGGTTTCCCAAGAGACCCAGTACTTC. Translated: CATSSKNRVSQETQYF.

The chain carries TRBV6-1 and TRBJ2-5; TRBD1 might be the D (7 bases). V lost 6 bases and J lost 5, with 13 bases in between. Germline assignment: CDR1 MNHNS and CDR2 SASEGT. The CDR3 is made up of 13 amino acids. The CDR3 region is CASRAGGSETQYF. DNA of the CDR3: TGTGCCAGCAGAGCAGGGGGGAGTGAGACCCAGTACTTC.

The chain carries TRBV4-2 and TRBJ2-1, with D unresolved. Per germline, CDR1 LGHNA and CDR2 YNFKEQ. CDR3 length: 17 residues. V dropped 2 bases and J dropped 2 bases, with 16 bases sitting between them. Here the CDR3 reads CASSQPTRRGPYNEQFF. CDR3 nucleotides: TGTGCCAGCAGCCAACCAACGAGGAGAGGCCCCTACAATGAGCAGTTCTTC.

This clonotype turned up a few times. The V and J genes are TRBV24-1 and TRBJ2-5; no definite D call. The germline CDR1 and CDR2 sequences are KGHDR and SFDVKD. With 4 bases removed from V and 5 bases from J, the gap between germline ends came to 10 bases. The CDR3 consists of 13 residues. The DNA of the CDR3 is TGTGCCACCAGTGAGGGATATGCGGAGACCCAGTACTTC. Its translation is CATSEGYAETQYF.

The genes are TRBV12-3 or TRBV12-4 and TRBJ2-1; 10 nucleotides agree with TRBD1. This CDR3 is 14 amino acids long. V was pared by 6 bases and J by 9 bases, with 8 bases of the junction left unmatched. CDR3 DNA sequence: TGTGCCAGCAGCAACCGGGACAGGGGTGGTGAGCAGTTCTTC. Amino acids: CASSNRDRGGEQFF.

J is TRBJ2-3 and V is TRBV14, with D maybe TRBD2 (5 bases). Germline V gene lookup returns CDR1 SGHDN and CDR2 FVKESK. The CDR3 loop spans 11 amino acids. The V end was cut by 3 bases, the J end by 9 bases, with 7 bases between. The CDR3 region has the DNA TGTGCCAGCAGCCAGAAGCGGACGCAGTATTTT. This gives the protein CASSQKRTQYF.

The rearrangement joins TRBV2 to TRBJ2-6; D may be TRBD1 (6 bases). Trimming shortened V by 7 bases and J by 0 bases, and 19 bases separated the two germline ends. The germline gives CDR1 SNHLY, CDR2 FYNNEI. The CDR3 loop spans 18 amino acids. Here the CDR3 DNA reads TGTGCCAGCATCCCCGGACAGAATCTAAACTCTGGGGCCAACGTCCTGACTTTC. Its translation is CASIPGQNLNSGANVLTF. The whole variable domain, filled in from reference TRBV2 and TRBJ2-6, reads EPEVTQTPSHQVTQMGQEVILRCVPISNHLYFYWYRQILGQKVEFLVSFYNNEISEKSEIFDDQFSVERPDGSNFTLKIRSTKLEDSAMYFCASIPGQNLNSGANVLTFGAGSRLTVL.

This clonotype was counted only a few times. The chain links TRBV14 to TRBJ2-1; D ambiguous. The V gene lost 2 bases and the J gene lost 5 bases, with 4 bases spanning the gap. From germline, CDR1 is SGHDN and CDR2 FVKESK. There are 12 residues in the CDR3. CDR3 protein: CASSQINNEQFF. The CDR3 region has the DNA TGTGCCAGCAGCCAAATCAACAATGAGCAGTTCTTC.

In DNA, the CDR3 is TGCAGTGCTAGAGATCCCAGACAGGGGGGAGGCGAGCAGTACTTC. Translated, it gives CSARDPRQGGGEQYF. V gene TRBV20-1 combines with J gene TRBJ2-7; 9 bases are shared with TRBD1. From germline, CDR1 is DFQATT and CDR2 SNEGSKA (reference sequence). Trimming at V came to 0 bases and at J to 6 bases, leaving 9 bases not matched to a gene. The CDR3 is made up of 15 amino acids.

The chain is built from TRBV29-1 and TRBJ2-2; TRBD1 is a possible D gene (6 bases). CDR1 and CDR2 from the germline V gene are SQVTM and ANQGSEA. The CDR3 runs to 16 residues. Trimming removed 4 bases from V and 0 bases from J, with 15 bases in between. CDR3 in amino acids: CSVVFVGQSNTGELFF. CDR3 DNA sequence: TGCAGCGTTGTCTTTGTCGGACAGTCGAACACCGGGGAGCTGTTTTTT.

This clonotype was counted many times. The chain uses TRBV20-1 and TRBJ2-7; the D gene is possibly TRBD2 (6 bases). The germline V gene encodes CDR1 DFQATT and CDR2 SNEGSKA (reference sequence). The CDR3 has 15 residues. V was trimmed by 3 bases and J by 0 bases, leaving 15 bases between them. In DNA form, the CDR3 reads TGCAGTGCTAGCGTCCCGGGAGCGGCCTCCTACGAGCAGTACTTC. This encodes CSASVPGAASYEQYF.

The chain links TRBV6-1 to TRBJ1-1; 8 positions agree with TRBD1. Per germline, CDR1 MNHNS and CDR2 SASEGT. V shed 6 bases, J shed 5 bases, and the junction held 8 bases outside the gene matches. This CDR3 comprises 14 residues. The CDR3 DNA is TGTGCCAGCAGCCGGACAGGGTCGAATACTGAAGCTTTCTTT. Its protein product is CASSRTGSNTEAFF.

This clonotype was observed a handful of times. The chain joins TRBV5-6 to TRBJ2-4; D is unresolved. CDR3 length equals 14 residues. The germline V gene encodes CDR1 SGHDT and CDR2 YYEEEE. V was clipped by 4 bases and J by 2 bases, with 10 bases between them. The CDR3 coding sequence is TGTGCCAGCAGCCCCATGGGGACCAAAAACATTCAGTACTTC. It specifies CASSPMGTKNIQYF.